This TCR beta chain originates from a study of blood T cell repertoires in COVID-19. Background on the study: Sources were T cells, B-cell-depleted T cells, or PBMCs; the material itself was cDNA or gDNA.

In the source study's methods: The assay estimated nucleated cells by amplifying reference gene primers. Using immunoSEQ multiplex PCR, the repertoire was profiled, and TCRdb retains in-frame clones only, with some absent. D and trimming were read from the DNA, whereas the V and J calls and clone size are those reported in that table. The repertoire holds 150,000 to 160,000 clones, around 84% seen once, with around 1.7% in the top ten. Only one count was recorded for this clone. Germline V gene data show CDR1 as GTSNPN and CDR2 as SVGIG (reference sequence). The length of the CDR3 is 16 residues. Deletions cut 0 bases from V and 0 bases from J, with 9 bases between.

The receptor's source is a man of 80 years or more with acute or convalescent COVID-19. Source material: peripheral blood. J is TRBJ1-6 and V is TRBV30, with D unresolved. The CDR3 sequence: CAWSVLGSSYNSPLHF. CDR3 DNA sequence: TGTGCCTGGAGTGTCCTGGGCAGCTCCTATAATTCACCCCTCCACTTT.